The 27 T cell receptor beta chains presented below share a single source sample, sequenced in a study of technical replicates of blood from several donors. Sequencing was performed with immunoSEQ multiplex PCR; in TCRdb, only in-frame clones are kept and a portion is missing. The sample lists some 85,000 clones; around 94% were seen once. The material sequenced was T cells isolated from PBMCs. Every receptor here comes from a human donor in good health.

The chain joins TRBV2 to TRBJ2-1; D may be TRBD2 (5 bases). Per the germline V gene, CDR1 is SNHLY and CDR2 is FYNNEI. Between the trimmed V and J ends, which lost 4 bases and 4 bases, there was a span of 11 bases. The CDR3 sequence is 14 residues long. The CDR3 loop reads CASSVRLAYNEQFF. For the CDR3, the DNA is TGTGCCAGCAGTGTACGCCTAGCTTACAATGAGCAGTTCTTC.

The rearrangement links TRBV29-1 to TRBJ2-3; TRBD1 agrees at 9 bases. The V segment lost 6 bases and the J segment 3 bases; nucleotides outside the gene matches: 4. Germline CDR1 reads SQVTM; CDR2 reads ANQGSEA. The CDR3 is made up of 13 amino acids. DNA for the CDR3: TGCAGCGTCGACAGGGGGTTAACAGATACGCAGTATTTT. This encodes CSVDRGLTDTQYF.

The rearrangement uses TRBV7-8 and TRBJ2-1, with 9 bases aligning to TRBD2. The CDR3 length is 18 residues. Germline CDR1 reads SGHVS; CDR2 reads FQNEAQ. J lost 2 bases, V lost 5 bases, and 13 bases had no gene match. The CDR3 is CASSQRVAGERPYNEQFF. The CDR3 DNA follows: TGTGCCAGCAGCCAAAGGGTAGCGGGAGAAAGACCCTACAATGAGCAGTTCTTC.

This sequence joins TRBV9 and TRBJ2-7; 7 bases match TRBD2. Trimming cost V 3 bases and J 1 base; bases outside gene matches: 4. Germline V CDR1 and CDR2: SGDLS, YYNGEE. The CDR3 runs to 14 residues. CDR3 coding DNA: TGTGCCAGCAGCGCACAGCGGGAATCCTACGAGCAGTACTTC. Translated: CASSAQRESYEQYF.

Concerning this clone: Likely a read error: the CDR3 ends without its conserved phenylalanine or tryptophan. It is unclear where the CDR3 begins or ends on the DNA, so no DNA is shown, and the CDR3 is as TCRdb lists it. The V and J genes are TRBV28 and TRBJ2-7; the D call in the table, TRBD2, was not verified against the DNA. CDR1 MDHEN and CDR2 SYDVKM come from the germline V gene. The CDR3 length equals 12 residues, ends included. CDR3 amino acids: CASSLASGRAYL.

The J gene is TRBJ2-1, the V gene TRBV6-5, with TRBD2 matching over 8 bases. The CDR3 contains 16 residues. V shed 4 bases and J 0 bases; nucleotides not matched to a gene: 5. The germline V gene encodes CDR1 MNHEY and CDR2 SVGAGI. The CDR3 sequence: CASSLTSDSSYNEQFF. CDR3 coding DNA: TGTGCCAGCAGTTTGACTAGCGACAGCTCCTACAATGAGCAGTTCTTC.

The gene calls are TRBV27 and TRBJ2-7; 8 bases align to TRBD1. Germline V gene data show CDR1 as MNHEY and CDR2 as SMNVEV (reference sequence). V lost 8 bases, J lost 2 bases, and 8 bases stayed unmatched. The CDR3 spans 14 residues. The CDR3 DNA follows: TGTGCCAGCGGATCACAGGGGGAGGCCTACGAGCAGTACTTC. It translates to CASGSQGEAYEQYF.

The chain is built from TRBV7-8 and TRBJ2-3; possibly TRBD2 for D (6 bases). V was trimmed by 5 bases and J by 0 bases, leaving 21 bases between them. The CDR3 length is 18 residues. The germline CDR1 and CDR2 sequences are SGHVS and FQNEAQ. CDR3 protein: CASSPVLVGGTSTDTQYF. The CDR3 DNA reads TGTGCCAGCAGCCCCGTTCTAGTTGGGGGGACCAGCACAGATACGCAGTATTTT.

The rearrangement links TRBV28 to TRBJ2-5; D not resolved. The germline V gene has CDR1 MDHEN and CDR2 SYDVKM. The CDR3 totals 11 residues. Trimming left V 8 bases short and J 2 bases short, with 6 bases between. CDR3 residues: CASGQQETQYF. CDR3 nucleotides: TGTGCCAGCGGGCAGCAAGAGACCCAGTACTTC.

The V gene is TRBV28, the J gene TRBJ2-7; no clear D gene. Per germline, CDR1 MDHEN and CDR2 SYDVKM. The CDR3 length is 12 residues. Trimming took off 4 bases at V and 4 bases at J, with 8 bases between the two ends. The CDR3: CASSSVWYEQYF. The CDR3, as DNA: TGTGCCAGCAGTTCGGTGTGGTACGAGCAGTACTTC.

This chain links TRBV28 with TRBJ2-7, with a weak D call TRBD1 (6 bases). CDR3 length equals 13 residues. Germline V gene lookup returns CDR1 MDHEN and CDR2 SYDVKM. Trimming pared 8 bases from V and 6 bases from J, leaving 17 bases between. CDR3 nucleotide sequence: TGTGCCAGCCTCCGACAGGCCCCTGGCGAGCAGTACTTC. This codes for CASLRQAPGEQYF.

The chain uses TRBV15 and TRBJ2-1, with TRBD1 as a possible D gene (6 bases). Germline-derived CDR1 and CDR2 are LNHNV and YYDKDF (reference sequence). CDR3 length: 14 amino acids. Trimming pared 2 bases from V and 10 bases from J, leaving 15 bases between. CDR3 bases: TGTGCCACCAGCAGAAACTTACAGGGTAGAGAGCAGTTCTTC. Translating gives CATSRNLQGREQFF.

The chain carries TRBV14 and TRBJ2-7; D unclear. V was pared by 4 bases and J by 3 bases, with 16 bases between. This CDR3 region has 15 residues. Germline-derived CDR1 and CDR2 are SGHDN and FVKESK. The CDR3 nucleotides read TGTGCCAGCAGCCGCCCGGTGGTTTCGATCTACGAGCAGTACTTC. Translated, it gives CASSRPVVSIYEQYF.

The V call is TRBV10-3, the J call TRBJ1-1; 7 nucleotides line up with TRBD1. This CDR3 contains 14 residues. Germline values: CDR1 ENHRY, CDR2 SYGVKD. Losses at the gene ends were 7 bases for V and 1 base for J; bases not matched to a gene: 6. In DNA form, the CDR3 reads TGTGCCATCACCAAAGACAGGGCGAACACTGAAGCTTTCTTT. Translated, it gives CAITKDRANTEAFF.

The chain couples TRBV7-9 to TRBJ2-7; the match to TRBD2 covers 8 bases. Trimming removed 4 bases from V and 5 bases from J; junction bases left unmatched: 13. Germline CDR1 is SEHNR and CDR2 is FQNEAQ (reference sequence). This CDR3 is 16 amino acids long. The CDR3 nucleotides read TGTGCCAGCAGCTCCTTCGGGAGGGCGAGGGGGAACGAGCAGTACTTC. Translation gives CASSSFGRARGNEQYF.

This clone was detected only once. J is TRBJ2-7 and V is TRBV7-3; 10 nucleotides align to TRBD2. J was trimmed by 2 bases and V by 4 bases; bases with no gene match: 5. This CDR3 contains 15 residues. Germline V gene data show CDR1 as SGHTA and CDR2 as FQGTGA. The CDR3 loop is CASSSFTSGTYEQYF. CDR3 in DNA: TGTGCCAGCAGCTCCTTTACTAGCGGGACCTACGAGCAGTACTTC.

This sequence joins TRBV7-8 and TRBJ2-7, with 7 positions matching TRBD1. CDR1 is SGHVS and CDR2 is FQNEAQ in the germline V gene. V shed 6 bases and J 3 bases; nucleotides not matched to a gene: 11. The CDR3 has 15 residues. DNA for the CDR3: TGTGCCAGCAGTTTCGACAGGGCATTCATCTACGAGCAGTACTTC. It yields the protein CASSFDRAFIYEQYF. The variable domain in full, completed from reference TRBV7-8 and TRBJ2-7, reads GAGVSQSPRYKVAKRGQDVALRCDPISGHVSLFWYQQALGQGPEFLTYFQNEAQLDKSGLPSDRFFAERPEGSVSTLKIQRTQQEDSAVYLCASSFDRAFIYEQYFGPGTRLTVT.

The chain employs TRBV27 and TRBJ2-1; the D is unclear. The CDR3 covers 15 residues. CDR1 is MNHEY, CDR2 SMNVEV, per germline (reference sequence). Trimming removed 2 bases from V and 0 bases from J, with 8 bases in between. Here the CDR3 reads CASSLIRSSYNEQFF. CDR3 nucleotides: TGTGCCAGCAGTTTAATCCGGAGCTCCTACAATGAGCAGTTCTTC.

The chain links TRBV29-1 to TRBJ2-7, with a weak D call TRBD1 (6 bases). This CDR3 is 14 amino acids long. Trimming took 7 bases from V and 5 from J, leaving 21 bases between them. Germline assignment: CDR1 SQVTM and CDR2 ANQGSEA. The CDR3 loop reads CSASSGQRGDEQYF. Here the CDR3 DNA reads TGCAGCGCCTCGTCGGGACAAAGAGGCGACGAGCAGTACTTC.

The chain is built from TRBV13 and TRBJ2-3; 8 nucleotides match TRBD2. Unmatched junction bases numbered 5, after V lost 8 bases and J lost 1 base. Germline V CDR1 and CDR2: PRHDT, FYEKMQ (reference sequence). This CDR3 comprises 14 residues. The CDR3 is CASSPREGTDTQYF. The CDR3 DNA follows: TGTGCCAGCTCTCCGCGGGAGGGCACAGATACGCAGTATTTT.

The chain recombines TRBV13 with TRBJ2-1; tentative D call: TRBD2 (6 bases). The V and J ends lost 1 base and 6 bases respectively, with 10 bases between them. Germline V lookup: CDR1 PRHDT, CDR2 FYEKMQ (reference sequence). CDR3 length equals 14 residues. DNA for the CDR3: TGTGCCAGCAGCTTAGTGTACGGGGGCAATGAGCAGTTCTTC. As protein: CASSLVYGGNEQFF.

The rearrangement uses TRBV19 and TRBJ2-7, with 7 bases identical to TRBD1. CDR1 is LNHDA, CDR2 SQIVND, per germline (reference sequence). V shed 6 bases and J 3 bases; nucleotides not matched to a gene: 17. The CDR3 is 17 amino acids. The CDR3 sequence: CASSTPIRTGEYYEQYF. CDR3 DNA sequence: TGTGCCAGTAGCACCCCCATCCGGACAGGAGAGTACTACGAGCAGTACTTC.

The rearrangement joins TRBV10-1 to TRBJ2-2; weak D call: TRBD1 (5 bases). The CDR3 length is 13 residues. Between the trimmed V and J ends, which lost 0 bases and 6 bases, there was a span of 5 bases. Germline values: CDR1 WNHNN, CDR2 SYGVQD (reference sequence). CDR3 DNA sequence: TGCGCCAGCAGTGAGTCCAGGGCCGGGGAGCTGTTTTTT. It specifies CASSESRAGELFF.

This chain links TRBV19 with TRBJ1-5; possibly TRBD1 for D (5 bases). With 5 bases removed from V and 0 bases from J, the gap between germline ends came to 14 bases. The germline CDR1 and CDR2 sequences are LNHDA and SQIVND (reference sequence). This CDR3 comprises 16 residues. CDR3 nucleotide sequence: TGTGCCAGTAGTGTTACGGCAGGGCATAGCAATCAGCCCCAGCATTTT. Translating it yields CASSVTAGHSNQPQHF. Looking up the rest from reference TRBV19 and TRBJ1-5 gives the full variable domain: DGGITQSPKYLFRKEGQNVTLSCEQNLNHDAMYWYRQDPGQGLRLIYYSQIVNDFQKGDIAEGYSVSREKKESFPLTVTSAQKNPTAFYLCASSVTAGHSNQPQHFGDGTRLSIL.

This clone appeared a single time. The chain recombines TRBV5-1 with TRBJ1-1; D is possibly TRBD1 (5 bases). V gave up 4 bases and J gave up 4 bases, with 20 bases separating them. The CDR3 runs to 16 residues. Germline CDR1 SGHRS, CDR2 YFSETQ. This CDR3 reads CASSPGGGAALTEAFF. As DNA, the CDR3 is TGCGCCAGCAGCCCGGGAGGTGGGGCCGCCCTCACTGAAGCTTTCTTT.

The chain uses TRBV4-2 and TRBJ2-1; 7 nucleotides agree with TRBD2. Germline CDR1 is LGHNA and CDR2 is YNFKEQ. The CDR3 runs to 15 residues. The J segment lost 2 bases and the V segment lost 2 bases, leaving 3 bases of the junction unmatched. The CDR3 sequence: CASSQQREAYNEQFF. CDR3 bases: TGTGCCAGCAGCCAACAGCGGGAAGCCTACAATGAGCAGTTCTTC.

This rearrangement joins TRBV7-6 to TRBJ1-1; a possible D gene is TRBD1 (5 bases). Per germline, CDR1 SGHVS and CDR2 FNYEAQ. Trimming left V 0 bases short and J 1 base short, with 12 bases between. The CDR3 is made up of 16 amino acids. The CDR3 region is CASSLAGVEGNTEAFF. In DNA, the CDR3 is TGTGCCAGCAGCTTAGCAGGGGTAGAAGGGAACACTGAAGCTTTCTTT.